This T cell receptor beta chain was identified during a study of shared clonotypes between healthy human individuals. The CDR3 loop spans 15 amino acids. With 2 bases removed from V and 4 bases from J, the gap between germline ends came to 15 bases. In germline, CDR1 is MNHEY, CDR2 SVGAGI. The table came from immunoSEQ multiplex PCR; TCRdb's copy has only in-frame clones and leaves some out. The sample lists about 2.5 million clones; under 95% were seen once. The receptor was derived from a man aged 18 to 29 in good health. Some clones in this sample may be carry-over from other donors' samples. V usage is TRBV6-5 and J usage is TRBJ2-7; D gene uncertain. The specimen sequenced was naive CD4+ T cells from PBMCs. Subset specified: CD45RA+ positively selected. The CDR3: CASSYTRVSLYEQYF. The CDR3 nucleotides are TGTGCCAGCAGTTACACCCGGGTCTCGCTTTACGAGCAGTACTTC.